This T cell receptor beta chain was captured in a study of blood T cell repertoires in COVID-19. Germline CDR1 is WNHNN and CDR2 is SYGVQD (reference sequence). V dropped 5 bases and J dropped 5 bases, with 13 bases sitting between them. This CDR3 has 14 amino acids. A COVID-19 case had been met by exposed participants during the 2 weeks before study entry. TCRdb's table, derived via immunoSEQ multiplex PCR, lists solely in-frame clones and lacks some. Altogether over 200,000 clones are present, over 80% being singletons, with the ten largest covering about 3.5%. This TCR was sampled from a woman aged 30 to 39 who had been exposed to COVID-19. The sequencing input was PBMCs or T cells enriched from blood (not recorded which). The V gene is TRBV10-1, the J gene TRBJ2-1; D possibly corresponds to TRBD2 (6 bases). CDR3 nucleotide sequence: TGCGCCAGCAGTTTAACTAGCCCCGACAATGAGCAGTTCTTC. This sequence encodes CASSLTSPDNEQFF.